Shown below are 28 T cell receptor beta chains from a single sample sequenced in a study of cytomegalovirus exposure and HLA in healthy donors. Vbeta (60) and Jbeta (13) primers were used in the PCR. Only in-frame clones appear in the TCRdb table, and some are missing; sequencing was by immunoSEQ multiplex PCR. The table has some 170,000 clones, about four fifths seen once. Sequencing used PBMCs. The receptors originated from a male donor in good health and CMV-seronegative.

The V and J genes are TRBV7-8 and TRBJ2-3; a weak D match, TRBD2 (6 bases). Germline-derived CDR1 and CDR2 are SGHVS and FQNEAQ. This CDR3 has 15 residues. With 4 bases removed from V and 0 bases from J, the gap between germline ends came to 11 bases. CDR3 amino acids: CASSYLALSTDTQYF. As DNA, the CDR3 is TGTGCCAGCAGCTACCTAGCGCTGAGCACAGATACGCAGTATTTT.

The chain combines TRBV10-3 with TRBJ2-3, with D tentatively TRBD2 (5 bases). Between the trimmed V and J ends, which lost 7 bases and 1 base, there was a span of 6 bases. The CDR3 sequence is 12 residues long. Germline V CDR1 and CDR2: ENHRY, SYGVKD. CDR3 nucleotide sequence: TGTGCCATCATGCGGGGCACAGATACGCAGTATTTT. It is translated as CAIMRGTDTQYF.

V is TRBV18 and J is TRBJ2-1; D is unresolved. V gave up 3 bases and J gave up 2 bases, with 14 bases separating them. The germline V gene has CDR1 KGHSH and CDR2 LQKENI. This CDR3 spans 16 amino acids. The CDR3 nucleotides read TGTGCCAGCTCACCTCAAAATGGGCAGACCTACAATGAGCAGTTCTTC. The encoded protein is CASSPQNGQTYNEQFF.

The V gene is TRBV4-1, the J gene TRBJ1-4, with TRBD1 identical over 9 bases. From germline, CDR1 is MGHRA and CDR2 YSYEKL. CDR3 length equals 16 residues. Germline trimming cut 6 bases from V and 6 bases from J; bases unmatched to any gene: 11. DNA for the CDR3: TGCGCCAGCAGACCCGGACAGGGGATGAGATATGAAAAACTGTTTTTT. This encodes CASRPGQGMRYEKLFF.

The chain joins TRBV6-6 to TRBJ1-1; D is ambiguous. The V end was cut by 5 bases, the J end by 11 bases, with 15 bases between. The CDR3 runs to 12 residues. Looked up from germline, CDR1 is MNHNY and CDR2 is SVGAGI (reference sequence). As DNA, the CDR3 is TGTGCCAGCAGTATCCTTGGGGAGATGGCTTTCTTT. It yields the protein CASSILGEMAFF.

The V gene is TRBV18, the J gene TRBJ2-1; 9 bases are shared with TRBD1. This CDR3 has 16 residues. With V trimmed by 1 base and J by 1 base, 2 bases remained unmatched. Germline CDR1 and CDR2: KGHSH and LQKENI. In DNA form, the CDR3 reads TGTGCCAGCTCACCACGGGACAGGGTGTCCTACAATGAGCAGTTCTTC. Translated, it gives CASSPRDRVSYNEQFF.

The chain employs TRBV7-9 and TRBJ2-3; maybe TRBD2 (7 bases). This CDR3 is 14 amino acids long. In germline, CDR1 is SEHNR, CDR2 FQNEAQ (reference sequence). V was pared by 5 bases and J by 4 bases, with 13 bases between. The CDR3 bases are TGTGCCAGCAGCCAGGAGGGGGGGGCAGATACGCAGTATTTT. This translates into CASSQEGGADTQYF.

The chain recombines TRBV30 with TRBJ1-2; weak D call: TRBD1 (5 bases). The germline V and J ends were trimmed by 5 bases and 3 bases, with 10 bases remaining between them. Germline assignment: CDR1 GTSNPN and CDR2 SVGIG (reference sequence). CDR3 length: 12 residues. The CDR3 coding sequence is TGTGCCTGGGGAGGAGGGGACTATGGCTACACCTTC. Translating gives CAWGGGDYGYTF. Using reference TRBV30 and TRBJ1-2 for the parts outside the CDR3, the full variable domain is SQTIHQWPATLVQPVGSPLSLECTVEGTSNPNLYWYRQAAGRGLQLLFYSVGIGQISSEVPQNLSASRPQDRQFILSSKKLLLSDSGFYLCAWGGGDYGYTFGSGTRLTVV.

This clone showed up just a few times. This sequence joins TRBV28 and TRBJ2-1, with TRBD2 identical over 10 bases. With V trimmed by 7 bases and J by 12 bases, 21 bases remained unmatched. This CDR3 contains 17 residues. Looked up from germline, CDR1 is MDHEN and CDR2 is SYDVKM. CDR3 in amino acids: CASTPGALVRAGGRQFF. The CDR3 nucleotides read TGTGCCAGCACCCCCGGAGCCCTCGTTAGAGCGGGAGGGCGGCAGTTCTTC.

V is TRBV6-6 and J is TRBJ1-5; no clear D. CDR1 and CDR2 from the germline V gene are MNHNY and SVGAGI (reference sequence). V was shortened by 2 bases and J by 0 bases, with 11 bases between the two germline ends. This CDR3 is built from 16 residues. The CDR3 reads CASSYRSRNSNQPQHF. CDR3 nucleotide sequence: TGTGCCAGCAGTTACAGGAGTCGTAATAGCAATCAGCCCCAGCATTTT.

The J gene is TRBJ2-1, the V gene TRBV27, with D tentatively TRBD2 (5 bases). The germline V gene has CDR1 MNHEY and CDR2 SMNVEV (reference sequence). This CDR3 contains 14 residues. Trimming pared 1 base from V and 4 bases from J, leaving 8 bases between. CDR3 sequence: CASSLFEGYNEQFF. The CDR3, as DNA: TGTGCCAGCAGTTTATTTGAGGGTTACAATGAGCAGTTCTTC.

The chain joins TRBV28 to TRBJ1-5; 8 nucleotides align to TRBD1. CDR3 size: 19 residues. Germline lookup yields CDR1 MDHEN and CDR2 SYDVKM. V shed 6 bases, J shed 0 bases, and the junction held 16 bases outside the gene matches. For the CDR3, the DNA is TGTGCCAGCAGACCCACACCGGGACAGGAGTACGATAGCAATCAGCCCCAGCATTTT. Its protein is CASRPTPGQEYDSNQPQHF.

This clone was recorded a few times. This rearrangement joins TRBV4-3 to TRBJ2-1; 14 nucleotides match TRBD2. The CDR3 extends over 15 amino acids. The germline V gene encodes CDR1 LGHNA and CDR2 YSLEER. The trim removed 4 bases at V and 9 bases at J, leaving 5 bases unmatched. CDR3 sequence (DNA): TGCGCCAGCAGCCCAGGGACTAGCGGGAGCGGTGAGCAGTTCTTC. Residues: CASSPGTSGSGEQFF.

The chain is built from TRBV30 and TRBJ1-2, with D possibly matching TRBD1 (5 bases). V lost 6 bases and J lost 4, with 21 bases in between. Germline lookup yields CDR1 GTSNPN and CDR2 SVGIG (reference sequence). The CDR3 contains 15 residues. In DNA, the CDR3 is TGTGCCTGCCCGATGGGCCAGGGCAAGGGCTATGGCTACACCTTC. This encodes CACPMGQGKGYGYTF.

This clone appeared once. The chain links TRBV27 to TRBJ2-1; 11 positions match TRBD2. CDR3 length: 17 residues. Germline V gene data show CDR1 as MNHEY and CDR2 as SMNVEV (reference sequence). V lost 6 bases and J lost 9; bases outside the gene matches: 16. CDR3 DNA sequence: TGTGCCAGCAGGCAGGGAATGACTAGCGGGAATTCCGGTGAGCAGTTCTTC. Residues: CASRQGMTSGNSGEQFF.

This clone was observed once. The chain couples TRBV4-2 to TRBJ1-5; 7 positions agree with TRBD1. This CDR3 contains 15 residues. Per germline, CDR1 LGHNA and CDR2 YNFKEQ. V gave up 4 bases and J gave up 1 base; unmatched junction bases: 4. This chain's CDR3 is CASSLDRESNQPQHF. DNA for the CDR3: TGTGCCAGCAGCCTTGACAGGGAAAGCAATCAGCCCCAGCATTTT.

The chain has TRBV30 and TRBJ2-7; unclear D gene. This CDR3 comprises 13 residues. V lost 0 bases to trimming and J lost 5 bases, with 11 bases between them. Germline CDR1 and CDR2: GTSNPN and SVGIG (reference sequence). In DNA form, the CDR3 reads TGTGCCTGGAGTGTACAGCAACCCCACGAGCAGTACTTC. It codes for CAWSVQQPHEQYF.

There are a few counts of this clone. The chain carries TRBV30 and TRBJ2-7, with 9 bases fitting TRBD2. Trimming at V came to 3 bases and at J to 1 base, leaving 1 base not matched to a gene. The CDR3 spans 13 residues. Germline V gives CDR1 GTSNPN, CDR2 SVGIG (reference sequence). In DNA, the CDR3 is TGTGCCTGGAGGACTAGCGGTTCCTACGAGCAGTACTTC. Amino acids: CAWRTSGSYEQYF.

The chain carries TRBV10-3 and TRBJ2-3, with 7 bases aligning to TRBD1. The CDR3 loop spans 16 amino acids. Germline values: CDR1 ENHRY, CDR2 SYGVKD. The ends lost 3 bases at V and 1 base at J; junction bases unmatched: 7. The DNA of the CDR3 is TGTGCCATCAGTGAACTCGACAGGGTGGGCACAGATACGCAGTATTTT. The encoded protein is CAISELDRVGTDTQYF.

The J gene is TRBJ1-2, the V gene TRBV6-5; D might be TRBD1 (5 bases). The length of the CDR3 is 14 residues. The germline V and J ends were trimmed by 5 bases and 1 base, with 11 bases remaining between them. Germline V gene lookup returns CDR1 MNHEY and CDR2 SVGAGI. The CDR3 DNA sequence: TGTGCCAGCAGTCCCGACGACAGTAACTATGGCTACACCTTC. Translated, it gives CASSPDDSNYGYTF.

In regard to this clone: A junction end diverges from the germline sequence, so it may reflect a read error. The rearrangement links TRBV7-9 to TRBJ1-5; D possibly corresponds to TRBD1 (5 bases). The CDR3 has 16 residues. Germline V lookup: CDR1 SEHNR, CDR2 FQNEAQ (reference sequence). In DNA, the CDR3 is TGTTCCAGCAGCCAGGGAAGTTCTTATAGCAATCAGCCCCAGCATTTT. Its translation: CSSSQGSSYSNQPQHF.

The chain employs TRBV6-5 and TRBJ1-5, with unresolved D. Germline lookup yields CDR1 MNHEY and CDR2 SVGAGI. Trimming removed 0 bases from V and 6 bases from J, with 15 bases in between. The CDR3 extends over 16 amino acids. The DNA for the CDR3 is TGTGCCAGCAGTTACTCGCCCACCTGGTCCGGTCAGCCCCAGCATTTT. Its protein product is CASSYSPTWSGQPQHF.

V usage is TRBV9 and J usage is TRBJ2-1; 8 bases are a match to TRBD2. The germline gives CDR1 SGDLS, CDR2 YYNGEE. V dropped 5 bases and J dropped 10; count of bases not matched to a gene: 8. This CDR3 region has 13 residues. CDR3 sequence reads: CASSFSGAREQFF. CDR3 DNA: TGTGCCAGCAGTTTTAGCGGGGCACGGGAGCAGTTCTTC.

This chain joins TRBV13 and TRBJ2-1; 7 nucleotides align to TRBD1. This CDR3 has 15 residues. Per germline, CDR1 PRHDT and CDR2 FYEKMQ (reference sequence). Trimming at V came to 3 bases and at J to 4 bases, leaving 6 bases not matched to a gene. Here the CDR3 reads CASSFTQGRYNEQFF. CDR3 in DNA: TGTGCCAGCAGCTTCACACAGGGGAGATACAATGAGCAGTTCTTC.

The chain recombines TRBV6-5 with TRBJ2-1, with TRBD1 identical over 9 bases. Germline V gene sequence: CDR1 MNHEY, CDR2 SVGAGI. J lost 4 bases, V lost 4 bases, and 2 bases had no gene match. The CDR3 runs to 14 residues. The CDR3 sequence is CASSSGTGYNEQFF. The CDR3 bases are TGTGCCAGCAGTTCCGGGACAGGGTACAATGAGCAGTTCTTC.

The chain links TRBV5-1 to TRBJ2-2; the D gene is possibly TRBD1 (5 bases). The CDR3 covers 13 residues. V gave up 4 bases and J gave up 8 bases, with 12 bases separating them. Germline lookup yields CDR1 SGHRS and CDR2 YFSETQ. The CDR3 loop is CASSVTQGGELFF. The CDR3 DNA sequence: TGCGCCAGCAGCGTCACTCAGGGTGGGGAGCTGTTTTTT.

This clone was counted a single time. The chain recombines TRBV25-1 with TRBJ1-2; perhaps TRBD1 as D (5 bases). The CDR3 runs to 15 residues. V lost 3 bases and J lost 5, with 16 bases in between. Germline V CDR1 and CDR2: MGHDK, SYGVNS. CDR3 bases: TGTGCCAGCAGTGATGGGAGGGGCGGGGGTTATGGCTACACCTTC. It yields the protein CASSDGRGGGYGYTF.

The chain couples TRBV11-2 to TRBJ1-2, with TRBD1 matching 12 bases. V shed 1 base, J shed 8 bases, and the junction held 8 bases outside the gene matches. The germline CDR1 and CDR2 sequences are SGHAT and FQNNGV. The CDR3 runs to 16 residues. The DNA of the CDR3 is TGTGCCAGCAGCTTAGGGGGGGACAGGGGGCGAAGGGGCTACACCTTC. Translation: CASSLGGDRGRRGYTF.